This T cell receptor (beta chain) was captured by sequencing in a study of blood T cells in healthy people across ages. General study findings and limits: Aged donors had fewer naive CD4+ cells and lower diversity than long-lived donors.

Trimming took off 3 bases at V and 2 bases at J, with 11 bases between the two ends. The CDR3 is made up of 14 amino acids. The germline V gene encodes CDR1 DFQATT and CDR2 SNEGSKA (reference sequence). This clonotype was picked up one time. Its target is not known. A much larger clone is a single base away; this may be a read error. A sample-barcoded 5' primer and a J-beta primer mix were used in a second PCR of roughly 7 to 11 cycles. Each CDR3 protein gets one entry after TCRdb re-called the 5' RACE reads with MiXCR. The sample records around 1,600,000 distinct CDR3 sequences, approximately 43% being singletons.

The sample comprised blood. The V call is TRBV20-1, the J call TRBJ1-5; a weak D match, TRBD1 (5 bases). The sequence came from a woman under 30 in good health. The CDR3 spells CSASTRGCNQPQHF. CDR3 DNA sequence: TGCAGTGCTAGTACGCGGGGGTGCAATCAGCCCCAGCATTTT.